These T cell receptor beta chains were read from a single sample in a study of tumor-infiltrating lymphocytes in primary liver carcinoma. MiXCR, applied by TCRdb to the multiplex PCR reads, yields one record per CDR3 protein. The data hold more than 40,000 distinct CDR3 sequences, with about two thirds observed a single time. Sequencing input: liver tumor tissue from sampling region 5. The receptors were gathered from a man between 35 and 55 years old with primary liver carcinoma and hepatitis B virus infection. Each CDR3 is given with its conserved first and last residue. The D gene is left open where the match is weak. Clone size is stated in some rows and not others, as once, few, many or a class when expanded.

TRBJ2-6	many	TRBV5-6	.	TGTGCCAGCAGCTTTAATCCCGCCAGCTCTGGGGCCAACGTCCTGACTTTC	CASSFNPASSGANVLTF
TRBJ2-6	.	TRBV6-1	.	TGTGCCAGCAGTAAAGCTAAGACGGAGTGGTCTGGGGCCAACGTCCTGACTTTC	CASSKAKTEWSGANVLTF
TRBJ2-2	few	TRBV11-2	.	TGTGCCAGCAGCTTAGTGGCGCTAACGGGAGCCGGGGAACTGTTTTTT	CASSLVALTGAGELFF
TRBJ2-1	.	TRBV4-2	TRBD2	TGTGCCAGCAGCCAAGTCTCTAGCGGGAGGATCTATGAGCAGTTCTTC	CASSQVSSGRIYEQFF
TRBJ1-5	.	TRBV4-1	.	TGCGCCAGCAGCCACATCGGGGGGGGGCAGCCCCAGCACTTT	CASSHIGGGQPQHF
TRBJ2-2	.	TRBV7-8	.	TGTGCCAGCAGCTTAATCAGACTCCTGAACACCTGGGAGCTGTTTTTT	CASSLIRLLNTWELFF
TRBJ2-7	.	TRBV28	.	TGTGCCAGCAGTTTAGCTGGAGGGAGTGACGAGCAGTACTTC	CASSLAGGSDEQYF
TRBJ1-4	.	TRBV6-6	.	TGTGCCGGCAGTCGCTACGTGTTGGGTGCCACTAATGAAAAACTGTTTTTT	CAGSRYVLGATNEKLFF
TRBJ1-2	many	TRBV6-5	.	TGTGCCAGCAGTTACTCGGGAGTGGATGGCTACACCTTC	CASSYSGVDGYTF
TRBJ2-5	.	TRBV6-2/TRBV6-3	TRBD2	TGTGCCAGCAGTTGTGGGACTAGAATCGCGACCCAGTACTTC	CASSCGTRIATQYF
TRBJ2-6	.	TRBV4-1	.	TGTGCCAGCAGCCAAGTCGGGACACTAAACTCTGGGGCCAACGTCATGACCTTC	CASSQVGTLNSGANVMTF
TRBJ2-1	.	TRBV12-3/TRBV12-4	.	TGTGCCGGCAGGCCCAGCGGCGGTGAGCAGTTCTTC	CAGRPSGGEQFF
TRBJ1-6	many	TRBV12-3/TRBV12-4	.	TGTGCCAGCAGTTCCCTAGGGGATTCACCCCTCCACTTT	CASSSLGDSPLHF
TRBJ1-3	.	TRBV11-2	.	TGTGCCAACAGCTTAGATCTAGACTACTCTGTAAACACCATATATTTC	CANSLDLDYSVNTIYF
TRBJ2-7	.	TRBV5-5	.	TGTGCCAGCAGCTTGGCGGCGAGGACATGGGGAATCTACAAGCACTACTTC	CASSLAARTWGIYKHYF
TRBJ2-7	.	TRBV11-3	TRBD1	TGTGTCAACAGCTTAGAGCCAGGGGGCGGCTACGAGCAGTACTTC	CVNSLEPGGGYEQYF
TRBJ2-7	.	TRBV11-2	TRBD2	TGTGCCGGCAGTTTATCCGTTGGACTAGCGGGAGGGGGGTACGAGCAGTATTTC	CAGSLSVGLAGGGYEQYF
TRBJ2-7	.	TRBV12-3/TRBV12-4	.	TGTGCAAGCAGTGGCCCCCCATGGCCCTACGAGCAGTACTTC	CASSGPPWPYEQYF
TRBJ1-1	.	TRBV6-5	TRBD1	TGTGTCAGCAGAGACACCGGGACAGTGAACACTGAAGCATCCTTT	CVSRDTGTVNTEASF
TRBJ1-1	many	TRBV6-6	.	TGTGCCAGCAGGTCGGGGGTAGTGGCGCCCACTGAAGCTTTCTTT	CASRSGVVAPTEAFF
TRBJ2-7	.	TRBV4-1	.	TGCGCCAGCAGCCGGCTTCTTCTTGCCCTACCGGGCAAACTTGGTTCCTACGAGCAGTACTTC	CASSRLLLALPGKLGSYEQYF
TRBJ1-1	.	TRBV11-2	.	TGTGCCAGCAGCTCGGGGGGGGGCACTGGAGCTTTCTTT	CASSSGGGTGAFF
TRBJ2-5	many	TRBV28	.	TGTGCCAGCAGCTCCCAGGGTCCAGGGCCAAACCACGAAACAAGAGAGACCCAGTACTTC	CASSSQGPGPNHETRETQYF
TRBJ2-1	.	TRBV29-1	TRBD1	TGCAGCGGATTGCCGAGACAGGGGGGGGACGAGCAACTCTTC	CSGLPRQGGDEQLF
TRBJ2-2	few	TRBV7-3	.	TGTGCCAGCAGTAACACACACACCGGGGAGCTGTTTTTT	CASSNTHTGELFF
TRBJ2-5	.	TRBV4-2	.	TGTGCCAGCAGTCCGGCGGCAGACCAAGAGAACCAGTACTTC	CASSPAADQENQYF
TRBJ2-7	.	TRBV6-1	TRBD1	TGTGCCAGCAGTGAAGCGTCGGGACAGGGCTACGTGCAGTACTTC	CASSEASGQGYVQYF
TRBJ2-1	few	TRBV11-2	.	TGTGCCGGGGGAGTATACAATGAGCAGTTCTTC	CAGGVYNEQFF
TRBJ1-2	.	TRBV29-1	TRBD1	TGCGACGTTGCCCGGACAGGGCTTGATGCCGGCTACACCTTC	CDVARTGLDAGYTF
TRBJ1-5	many	TRBV28	.	TGTGCCAGCAGTTATCGCAAAGGGGCACTCAATCAGCCCCAGCATTTT	CASSYRKGALNQPQHF